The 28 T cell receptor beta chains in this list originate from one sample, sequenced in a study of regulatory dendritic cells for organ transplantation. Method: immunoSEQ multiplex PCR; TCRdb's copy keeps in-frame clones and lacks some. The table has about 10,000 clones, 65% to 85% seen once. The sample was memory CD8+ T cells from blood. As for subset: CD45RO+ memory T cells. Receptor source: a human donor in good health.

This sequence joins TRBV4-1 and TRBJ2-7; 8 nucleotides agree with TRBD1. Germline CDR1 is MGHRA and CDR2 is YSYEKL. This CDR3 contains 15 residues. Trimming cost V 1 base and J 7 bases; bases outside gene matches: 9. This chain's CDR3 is CASSQVGTGVGEQYF. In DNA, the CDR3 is TGCGCCAGCAGCCAAGTGGGGACAGGAGTGGGAGAGCAGTACTTC.

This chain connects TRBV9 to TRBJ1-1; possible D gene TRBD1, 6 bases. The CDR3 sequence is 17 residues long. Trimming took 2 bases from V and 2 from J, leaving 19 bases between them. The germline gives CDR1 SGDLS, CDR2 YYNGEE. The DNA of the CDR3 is TGTGCCAGCAGCGTTGGGGACACCTATGGGCTTAACACTGAAGCTTTCTTT. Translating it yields CASSVGDTYGLNTEAFF.

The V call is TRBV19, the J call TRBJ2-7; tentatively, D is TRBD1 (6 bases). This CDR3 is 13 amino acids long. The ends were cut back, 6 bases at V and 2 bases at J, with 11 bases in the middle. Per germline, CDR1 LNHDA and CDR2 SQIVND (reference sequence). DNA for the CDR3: TGTGCCAGTAGGAACAGGGAAACCTACGAGCAGTACTTC. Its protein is CASRNRETYEQYF. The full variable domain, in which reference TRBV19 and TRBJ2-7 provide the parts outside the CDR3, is DGGITQSPKYLFRKEGQNVTLSCEQNLNHDAMYWYRQDPGQGLRLIYYSQIVNDFQKGDIAEGYSVSREKKESFPLTVTSAQKNPTAFYLCASRNRETYEQYFGPGTRLTVT.

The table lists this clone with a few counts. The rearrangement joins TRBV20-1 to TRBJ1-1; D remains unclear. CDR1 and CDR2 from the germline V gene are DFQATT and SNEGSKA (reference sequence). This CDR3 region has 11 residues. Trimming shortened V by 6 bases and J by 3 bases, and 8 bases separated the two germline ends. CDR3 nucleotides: TGCAGTGCCCGAGACTACACTGAAGCTTTCTTT. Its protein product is CSARDYTEAFF.

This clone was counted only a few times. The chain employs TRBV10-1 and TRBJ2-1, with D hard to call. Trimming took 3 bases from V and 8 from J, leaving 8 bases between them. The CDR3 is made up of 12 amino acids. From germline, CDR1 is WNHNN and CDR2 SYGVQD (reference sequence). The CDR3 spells CASSDQDHEQFF. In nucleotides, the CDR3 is TGCGCCAGCAGTGATCAGGACCATGAGCAGTTCTTC.

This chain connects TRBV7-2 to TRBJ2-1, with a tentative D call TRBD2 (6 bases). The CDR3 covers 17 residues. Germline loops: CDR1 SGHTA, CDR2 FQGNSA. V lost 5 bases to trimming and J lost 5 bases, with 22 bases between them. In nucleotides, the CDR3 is TGTGCCAGCAGCGCCTATTCTAGGGCTAGCGCCAACAATGAGCAGTTCTTC. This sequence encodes CASSAYSRASANNEQFF.

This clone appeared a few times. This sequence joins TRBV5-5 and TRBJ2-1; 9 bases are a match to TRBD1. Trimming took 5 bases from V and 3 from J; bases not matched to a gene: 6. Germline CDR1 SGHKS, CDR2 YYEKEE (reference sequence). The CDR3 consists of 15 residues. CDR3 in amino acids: CASRVDRGYYNEQFF. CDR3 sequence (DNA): TGTGCCAGCAGGGTGGACAGGGGATACTACAATGAGCAGTTCTTC.

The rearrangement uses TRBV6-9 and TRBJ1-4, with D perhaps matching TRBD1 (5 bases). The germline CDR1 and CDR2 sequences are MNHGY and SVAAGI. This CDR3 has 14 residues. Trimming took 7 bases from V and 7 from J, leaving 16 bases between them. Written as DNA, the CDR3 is TGTGCCAGCACCAGGGCCCATGAAAGTGAAAAACTGTTTTTT. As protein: CASTRAHESEKLFF.

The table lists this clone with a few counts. CDR3 loop: CASSQEREGGETQYF. The CDR3 DNA reads TGTGCCAGCAGCCAAGAACGTGAGGGTGGGGAGACCCAGTACTTC. The chain employs TRBV4-2 and TRBJ2-5, with D maybe TRBD2 (5 bases). The germline gives CDR1 LGHNA, CDR2 YNFKEQ. The CDR3 covers 15 residues. V lost 0 bases to trimming and J lost 5 bases, with 13 bases between them.

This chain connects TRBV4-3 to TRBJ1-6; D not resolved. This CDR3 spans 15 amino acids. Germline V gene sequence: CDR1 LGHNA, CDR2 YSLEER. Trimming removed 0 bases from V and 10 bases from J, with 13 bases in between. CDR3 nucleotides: TGCGCCAGCAGCCAAGATGAAAGCCAAGCCTCACCCCTCCACTTT. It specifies CASSQDESQASPLHF.

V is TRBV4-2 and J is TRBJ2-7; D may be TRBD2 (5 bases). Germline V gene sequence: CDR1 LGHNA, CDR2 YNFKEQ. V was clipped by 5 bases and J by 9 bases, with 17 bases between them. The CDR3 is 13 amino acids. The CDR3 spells CASSLSGGSGQYF. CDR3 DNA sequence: TGTGCCAGCAGCTTGAGCGGCGGATCGGGGCAGTACTTC.

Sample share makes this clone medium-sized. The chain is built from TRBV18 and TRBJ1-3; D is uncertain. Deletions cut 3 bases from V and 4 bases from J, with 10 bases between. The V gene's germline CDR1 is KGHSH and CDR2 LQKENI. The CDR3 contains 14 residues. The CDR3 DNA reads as TGTGCCAGCTCACCTACGGCAGAGGGAAACACCATATATTTT. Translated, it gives CASSPTAEGNTIYF. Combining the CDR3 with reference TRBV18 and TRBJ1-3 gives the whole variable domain NAGVMQNPRHLVRRRGQEARLRCSPMKGHSHVYWYRQLPEEGLKFMVYLQKENIIDESGMPKERFSAEFPKEGPSILRIQQVVRGDSAAYFCASSPTAEGNTIYFGEGSWLTVV.

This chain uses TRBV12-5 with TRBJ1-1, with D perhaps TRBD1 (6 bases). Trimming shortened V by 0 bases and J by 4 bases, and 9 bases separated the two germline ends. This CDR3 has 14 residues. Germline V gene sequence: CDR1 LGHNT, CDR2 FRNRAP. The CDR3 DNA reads TGTGCTAGTGGTTTGGTAGAGGGGGTCACTGAAGCTTTCTTT. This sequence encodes CASGLVEGVTEAFF.

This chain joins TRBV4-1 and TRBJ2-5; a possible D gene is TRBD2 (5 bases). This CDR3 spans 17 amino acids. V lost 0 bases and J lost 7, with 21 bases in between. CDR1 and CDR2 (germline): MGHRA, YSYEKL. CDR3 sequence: CASSQDSVGLPLGTQYF. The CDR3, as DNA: TGCGCCAGCAGCCAAGACTCAGTTGGACTCCCTTTAGGGACCCAGTACTTC.

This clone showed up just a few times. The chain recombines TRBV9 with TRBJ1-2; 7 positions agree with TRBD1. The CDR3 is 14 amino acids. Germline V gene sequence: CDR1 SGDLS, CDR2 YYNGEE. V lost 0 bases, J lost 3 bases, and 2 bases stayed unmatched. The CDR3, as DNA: TGTGCCAGCAGCGTAGAAGGGGGCGACTATGGCTACACCTTC. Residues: CASSVEGGDYGYTF.

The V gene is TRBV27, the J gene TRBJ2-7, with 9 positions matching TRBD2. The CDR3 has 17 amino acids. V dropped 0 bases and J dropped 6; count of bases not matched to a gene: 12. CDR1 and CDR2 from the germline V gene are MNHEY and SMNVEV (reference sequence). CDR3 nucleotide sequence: TGTGCCAGCAGTTTATCATATCCACCTGGTAGCGGGGGCGAGCAGTACTTC. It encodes CASSLSYPPGSGGEQYF.

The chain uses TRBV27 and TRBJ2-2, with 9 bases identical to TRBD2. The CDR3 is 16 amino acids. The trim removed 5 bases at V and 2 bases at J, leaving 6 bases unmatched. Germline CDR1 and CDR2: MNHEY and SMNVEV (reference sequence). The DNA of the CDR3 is TGTGCCAGCAGTGCCAGACTAGCGGTAAACACCGGGGAGCTGTTTTTT. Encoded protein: CASSARLAVNTGELFF.

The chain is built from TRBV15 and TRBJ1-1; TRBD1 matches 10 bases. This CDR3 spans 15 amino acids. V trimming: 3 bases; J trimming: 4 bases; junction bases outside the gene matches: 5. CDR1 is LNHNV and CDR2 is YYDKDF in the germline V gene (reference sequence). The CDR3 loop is CATSSLGQGGTEAFF. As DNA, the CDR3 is TGTGCCACCAGCAGCTTAGGACAGGGGGGCACTGAAGCTTTCTTT.

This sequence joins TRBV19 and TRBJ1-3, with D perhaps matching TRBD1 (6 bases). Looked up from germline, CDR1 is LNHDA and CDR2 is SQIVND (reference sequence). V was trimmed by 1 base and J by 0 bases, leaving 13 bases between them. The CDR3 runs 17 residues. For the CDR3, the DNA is TGTGCCAGTAGTATAGGGAAGACAGGTTCCTCTGGAAACACCATATATTTT. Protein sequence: CASSIGKTGSSGNTIYF.

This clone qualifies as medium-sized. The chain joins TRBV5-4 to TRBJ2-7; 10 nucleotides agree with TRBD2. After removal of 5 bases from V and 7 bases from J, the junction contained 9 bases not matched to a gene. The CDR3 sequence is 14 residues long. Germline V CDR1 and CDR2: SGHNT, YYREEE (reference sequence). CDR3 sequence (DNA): TGTGCCAGCAGGGCTAGCGGGAGCCTAAGGGAGCAGTACTTC. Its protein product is CASRASGSLREQYF.

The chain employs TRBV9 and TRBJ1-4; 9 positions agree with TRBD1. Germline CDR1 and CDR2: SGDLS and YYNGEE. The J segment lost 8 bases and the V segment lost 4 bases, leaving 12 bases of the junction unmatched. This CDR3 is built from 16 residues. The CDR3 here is CASSHGTGKEGEKLFF. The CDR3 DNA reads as TGTGCCAGCAGCCACGGGACAGGGAAAGAAGGGGAAAAACTGTTTTTT.

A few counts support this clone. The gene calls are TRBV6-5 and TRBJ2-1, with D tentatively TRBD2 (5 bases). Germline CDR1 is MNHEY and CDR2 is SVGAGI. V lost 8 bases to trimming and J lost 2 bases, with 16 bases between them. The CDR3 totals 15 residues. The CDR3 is CASSTGLSAYNEQFF. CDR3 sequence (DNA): TGTGCCAGCTCAACTGGACTCTCTGCCTACAATGAGCAGTTCTTC.

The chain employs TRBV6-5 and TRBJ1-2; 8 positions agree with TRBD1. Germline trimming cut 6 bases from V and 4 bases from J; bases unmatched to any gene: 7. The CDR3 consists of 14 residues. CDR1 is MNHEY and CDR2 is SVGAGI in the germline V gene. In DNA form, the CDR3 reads TGTGCCAGCAGCGCTACAGGGGGTAGCTATGGCTACACCTTC. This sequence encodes CASSATGGSYGYTF.

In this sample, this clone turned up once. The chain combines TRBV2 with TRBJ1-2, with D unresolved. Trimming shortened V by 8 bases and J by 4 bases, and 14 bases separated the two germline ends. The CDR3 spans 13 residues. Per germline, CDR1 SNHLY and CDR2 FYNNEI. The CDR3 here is CASGLTEGYGYTF. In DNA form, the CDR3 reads TGTGCCAGCGGTTTAACTGAGGGCTATGGCTACACCTTC.

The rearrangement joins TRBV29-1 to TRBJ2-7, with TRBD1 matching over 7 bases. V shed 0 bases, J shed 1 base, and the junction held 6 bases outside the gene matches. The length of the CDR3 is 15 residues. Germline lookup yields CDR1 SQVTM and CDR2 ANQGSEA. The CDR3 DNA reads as TGCAGCGTTGAAGATCCGACAGGGAGATCCTACGAGCAGTACTTC. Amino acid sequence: CSVEDPTGRSYEQYF.

Written as DNA, the CDR3 is TGTGCCAGCAGTGACTCGCCCATACAGACCGGCGGGGATACGCAGTATTTT. This encodes CASSDSPIQTGGDTQYF. The chain is built from TRBV6-4 and TRBJ2-3; TRBD2 is a possible D gene (5 bases). Trimming removed 0 bases from V and 6 bases from J, with 19 bases in between. CDR3 size: 17 residues. The germline V gene encodes CDR1 MRHNA and CDR2 SNTAGT.

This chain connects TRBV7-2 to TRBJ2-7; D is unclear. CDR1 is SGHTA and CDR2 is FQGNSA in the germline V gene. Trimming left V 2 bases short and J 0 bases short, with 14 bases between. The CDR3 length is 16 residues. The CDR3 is CASSLTLSPGSYEQYF. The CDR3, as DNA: TGTGCCAGCAGCTTAACTCTCTCCCCGGGCTCCTACGAGCAGTACTTC.

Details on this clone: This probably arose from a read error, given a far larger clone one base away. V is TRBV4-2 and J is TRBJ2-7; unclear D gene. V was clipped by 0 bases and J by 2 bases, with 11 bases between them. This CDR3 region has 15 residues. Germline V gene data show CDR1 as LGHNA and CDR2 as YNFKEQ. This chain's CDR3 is CASSQEKYYTYEQYF. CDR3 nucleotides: TGTGCCAGCAGCCAAGAAAAATACTACACCTACGAGCAGTACTTC.